This TCR beta chain is drawn from a study of control samples from healthy donors and cancer patients. Germline assignment: CDR1 SNHLY and CDR2 FYNNEI. The CDR3 is 16 amino acids. The germline V and J ends were trimmed by 2 bases and 1 base, with 14 bases remaining between them. Assay used: immunoSEQ multiplex PCR; TCRdb lists only in-frame clones, some missing. The sample has tens of thousands of clones; about 88% are singletons. The source material was blood. The rearrangement joins TRBV2 to TRBJ1-2; a weak D match, TRBD1 (5 bases). The sequence came from a woman aged 45-60 years in good health. CDR3 residues: CASSEPQGMGNYGYTF. CDR3 in DNA: TGTGCCAGCAGTGAACCCCAGGGAATGGGTAACTATGGCTACACCTTC. Complete variable domain (other parts from reference TRBV2 and TRBJ1-2): EPEVTQTPSHQVTQMGQEVILRCVPISNHLYFYWYRQILGQKVEFLVSFYNNEISEKSEIFDDQFSVERPDGSNFTLKIRSTKLEDSAMYFCASSEPQGMGNYGYTFGSGTRLTVV.